Sequencing of this TCR beta chain was carried out in a study of T cell responses to AZD1222 COVID-19 vaccine. Study observations and caveats: Clonal diversity may have been underestimated in mostly white British donors.

This CDR3 contains 15 residues. CDR1 MDHEN and CDR2 SYDVKM come from the germline V gene. V was pared by 3 bases and J by 2 bases, with 6 bases of the junction left unmatched. Points on this clone: Its antigen is not identified.

Libraries were prepared by immunoSEQ multiplex PCR; TCRdb keeps only in-frame clonotypes and omits some of them. The repertoire holds around 110,000 clones, with around 89% as singletons. This receptor was obtained from an adult in good health. Source: peripheral blood, taken on day 0 of AZD1222 vaccination. The chain employs TRBV28 and TRBJ2-7; 8 bases align to TRBD1. CDR3 sequence: CASSLFGTGPYEQYF. CDR3 nucleotide sequence: TGTGCCAGCAGTTTGTTCGGGACAGGTCCCTACGAGCAGTACTTC.